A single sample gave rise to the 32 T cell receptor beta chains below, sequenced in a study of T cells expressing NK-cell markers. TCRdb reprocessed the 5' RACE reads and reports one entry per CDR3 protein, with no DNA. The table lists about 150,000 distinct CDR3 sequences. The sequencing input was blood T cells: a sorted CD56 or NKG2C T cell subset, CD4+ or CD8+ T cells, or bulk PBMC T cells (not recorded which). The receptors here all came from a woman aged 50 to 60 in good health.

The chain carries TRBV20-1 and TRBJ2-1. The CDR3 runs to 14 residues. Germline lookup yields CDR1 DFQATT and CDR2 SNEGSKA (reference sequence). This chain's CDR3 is CSASSQSSYNEQFF.

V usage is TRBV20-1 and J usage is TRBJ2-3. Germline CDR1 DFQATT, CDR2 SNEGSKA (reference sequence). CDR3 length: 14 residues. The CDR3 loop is CSARDPDVTDTQYF.

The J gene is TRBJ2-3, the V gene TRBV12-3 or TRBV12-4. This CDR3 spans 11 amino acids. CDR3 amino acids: CASSFSDTQYF.

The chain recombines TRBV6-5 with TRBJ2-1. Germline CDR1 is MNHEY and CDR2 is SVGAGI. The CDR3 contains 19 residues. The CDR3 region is CASSYATGDSQSAYNEQFF.

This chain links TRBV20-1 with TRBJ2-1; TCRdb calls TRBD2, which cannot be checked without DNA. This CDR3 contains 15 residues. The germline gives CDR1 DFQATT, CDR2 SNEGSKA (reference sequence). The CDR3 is CSARDWAGGPNEQFF.

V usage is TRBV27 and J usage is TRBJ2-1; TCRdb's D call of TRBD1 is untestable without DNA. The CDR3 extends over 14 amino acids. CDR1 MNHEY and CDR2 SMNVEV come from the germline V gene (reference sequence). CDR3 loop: CASSGQGAYNEQFF.

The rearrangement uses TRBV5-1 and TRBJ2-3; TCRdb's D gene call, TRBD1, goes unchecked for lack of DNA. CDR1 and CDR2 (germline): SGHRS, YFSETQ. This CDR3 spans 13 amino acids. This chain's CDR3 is CASSLQGSDTQYF.

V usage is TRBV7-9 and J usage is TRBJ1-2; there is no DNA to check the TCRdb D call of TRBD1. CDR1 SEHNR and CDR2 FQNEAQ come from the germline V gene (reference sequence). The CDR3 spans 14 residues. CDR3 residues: CASSRDRGNYGYTF. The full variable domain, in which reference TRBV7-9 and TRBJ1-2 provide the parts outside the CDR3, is DTGVSQNPRHKITKRGQNVTFRCDPISEHNRLYWYRQTLGQGPEFLTYFQNEAQLEKSRLLSDRFSAERPKGSFSTLEIQRTEQGDSAMYLCASSRDRGNYGYTFGSGTRLTVV.

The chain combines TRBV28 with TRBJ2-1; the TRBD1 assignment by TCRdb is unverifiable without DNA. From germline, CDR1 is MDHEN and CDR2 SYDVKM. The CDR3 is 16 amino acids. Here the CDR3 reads CASIRPGEIPYNEQFF.

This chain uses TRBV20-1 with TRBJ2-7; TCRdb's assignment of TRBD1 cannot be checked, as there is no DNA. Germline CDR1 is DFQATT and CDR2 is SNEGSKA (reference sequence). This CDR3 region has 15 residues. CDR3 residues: CSARDATGGNYEQYF.

CDR3 sequence: CASSQERVLMNTEAFF. The chain carries TRBV3-1 and TRBJ1-1. CDR3 size: 16 residues. CDR1 LGHDT and CDR2 YNNKEL come from the germline V gene (reference sequence).

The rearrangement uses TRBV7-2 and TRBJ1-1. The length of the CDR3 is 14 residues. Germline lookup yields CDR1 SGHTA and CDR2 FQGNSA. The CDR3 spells CASSFRDMNTEAFF. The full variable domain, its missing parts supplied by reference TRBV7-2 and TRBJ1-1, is GAGVSQSPSNKVTEKGKDVELRCDPISGHTALYWYRQSLGQGLEFLIYFQGNSAPDKSGLPSDRFSAERTGGSVSTLTIQRTQQEDSAVYLCASSFRDMNTEAFFGQGTRLTVV.

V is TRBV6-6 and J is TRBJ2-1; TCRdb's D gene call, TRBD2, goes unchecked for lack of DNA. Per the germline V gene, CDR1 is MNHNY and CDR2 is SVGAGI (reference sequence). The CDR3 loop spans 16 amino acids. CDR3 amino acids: CASSHPQREGWDEQFF.

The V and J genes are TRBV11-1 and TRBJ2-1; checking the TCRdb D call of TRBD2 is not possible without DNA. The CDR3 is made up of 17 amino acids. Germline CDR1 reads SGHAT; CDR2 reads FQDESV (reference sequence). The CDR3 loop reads CASSLAVASGDYNEQFF.

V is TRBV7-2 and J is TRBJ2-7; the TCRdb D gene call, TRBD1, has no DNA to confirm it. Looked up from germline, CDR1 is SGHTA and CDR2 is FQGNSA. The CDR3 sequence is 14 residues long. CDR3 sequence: CASSSPPLTYEQYF.

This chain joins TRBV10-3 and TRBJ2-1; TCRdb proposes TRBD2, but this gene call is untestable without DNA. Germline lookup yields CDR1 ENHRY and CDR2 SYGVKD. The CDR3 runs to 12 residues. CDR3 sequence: CAISGEVNEQFF.

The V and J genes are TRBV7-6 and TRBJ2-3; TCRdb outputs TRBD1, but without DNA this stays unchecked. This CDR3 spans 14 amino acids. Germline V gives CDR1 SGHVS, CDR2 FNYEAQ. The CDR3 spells CASSYGQDTDTQYF.

Here the CDR3 reads CAISDQGTEAFF. J is TRBJ1-1 and V is TRBV10-3. This CDR3 region has 12 residues. Germline V CDR1 and CDR2: ENHRY, SYGVKD.

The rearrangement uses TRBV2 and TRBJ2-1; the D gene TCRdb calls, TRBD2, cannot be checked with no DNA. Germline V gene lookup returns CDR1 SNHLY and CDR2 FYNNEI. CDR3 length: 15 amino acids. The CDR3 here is CASSKSSEGYNEQFF.

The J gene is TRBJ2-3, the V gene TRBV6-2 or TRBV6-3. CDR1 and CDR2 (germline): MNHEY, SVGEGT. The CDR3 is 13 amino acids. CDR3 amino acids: CASSYGWGDTQYF.

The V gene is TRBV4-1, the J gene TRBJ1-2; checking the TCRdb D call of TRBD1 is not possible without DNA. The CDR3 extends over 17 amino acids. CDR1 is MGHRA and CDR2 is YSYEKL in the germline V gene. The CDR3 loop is CASSQDGWTALNYGYTF.

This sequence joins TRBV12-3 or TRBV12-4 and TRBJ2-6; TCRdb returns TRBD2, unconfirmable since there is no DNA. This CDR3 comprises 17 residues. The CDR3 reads CASRTSGTSSGANVLTF.

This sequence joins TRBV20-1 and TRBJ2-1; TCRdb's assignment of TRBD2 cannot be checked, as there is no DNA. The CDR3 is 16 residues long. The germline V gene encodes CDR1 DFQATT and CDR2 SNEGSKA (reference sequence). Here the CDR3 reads CSASFSGTSDYNEQFF.

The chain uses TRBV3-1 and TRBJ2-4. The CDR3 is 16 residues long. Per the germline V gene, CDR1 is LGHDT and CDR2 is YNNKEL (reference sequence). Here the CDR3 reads CASSPFTTLAKNIQYF.

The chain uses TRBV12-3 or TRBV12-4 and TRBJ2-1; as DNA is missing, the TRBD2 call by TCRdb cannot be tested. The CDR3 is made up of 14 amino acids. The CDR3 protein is CASSQREPGNEQFF.

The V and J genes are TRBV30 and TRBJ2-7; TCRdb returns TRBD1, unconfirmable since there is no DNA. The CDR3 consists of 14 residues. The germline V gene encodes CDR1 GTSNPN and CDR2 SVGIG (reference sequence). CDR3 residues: CAWSLDSAIYEQYF.

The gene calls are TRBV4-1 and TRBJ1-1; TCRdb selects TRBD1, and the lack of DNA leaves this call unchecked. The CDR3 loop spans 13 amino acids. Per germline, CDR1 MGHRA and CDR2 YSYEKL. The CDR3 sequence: CASSQPGASEAFF.

CDR3 residues: CASSEGTAAYNEQFF. This chain uses TRBV2 with TRBJ2-1. Germline lookup yields CDR1 SNHLY and CDR2 FYNNEI. The CDR3 has 15 amino acids.

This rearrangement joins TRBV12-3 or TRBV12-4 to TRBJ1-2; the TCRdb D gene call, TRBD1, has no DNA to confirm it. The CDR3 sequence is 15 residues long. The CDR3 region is CASSLGGQSTYGYTF.

The CDR3 spells CASSRPETGAHSPLHF. The V and J genes are TRBV5-5 and TRBJ1-6; TCRdb picks TRBD1, but there is no DNA to check that call. CDR1 is SGHKS, CDR2 YYEKEE, per germline (reference sequence). CDR3 length: 16 amino acids.

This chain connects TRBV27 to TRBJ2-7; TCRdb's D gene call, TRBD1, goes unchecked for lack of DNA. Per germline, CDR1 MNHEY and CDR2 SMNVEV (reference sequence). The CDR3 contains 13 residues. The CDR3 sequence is CATSDRYSYEQYF.

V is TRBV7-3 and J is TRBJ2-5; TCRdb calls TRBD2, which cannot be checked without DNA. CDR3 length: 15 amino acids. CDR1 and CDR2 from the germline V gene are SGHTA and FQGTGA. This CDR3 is CASSLLGIAGETQYF.